The 23 T cell receptor beta chains below all came from one sample that was sequenced in a study of siplizumab effects on memory and regulatory T cells. Some clones are missing from TCRdb's copy, which holds only in-frame ones; the method was immunoSEQ multiplex PCR. This repertoire shows about 3,100 clones, under 55% found once; its top ten account for around 5%. The antigens for these receptors are not known. The mixed lymphocyte reaction cells were cocultured at 37°C for around 6 days. Sequencing was done on a sample of CFSE-low (dividing) CD4+ T cells sorted from an allogeneic mixed lymphocyte reaction. Every receptor here comes from a human donor in good health; the cells came from an allogeneic mixed lymphocyte reaction.

The table lists this clone with a count of one. The CDR3 region has the DNA TGTGCCAGCAGCCAGGGACGGGATAGCTCCTACAATGAGCAGTTCTTC. It encodes CASSQGRDSSYNEQFF. The V gene is TRBV5-4, the J gene TRBJ2-1; D assignment may be TRBD1 or TRBD2 (5 bases each). V lost 4 bases and J 0 bases, leaving 14 bases between the germline ends. The germline V gene encodes CDR1 SGHNT and CDR2 YYREEE (reference sequence). CDR3 size: 16 residues.

V usage is TRBV18 and J usage is TRBJ1-1; 7 bases agree with TRBD1. This CDR3 is built from 15 residues. CDR1 is KGHSH and CDR2 is LQKENI in the germline V gene. V was pared by 4 bases and J by 3 bases, with 8 bases of the junction left unmatched. The chain's CDR3 is CASSHVTGTDTEAFF. CDR3 in DNA: TGTGCCAGCTCACACGTGACAGGGACGGACACTGAAGCTTTCTTT.

V gene TRBV5-4 combines with J gene TRBJ2-1; 7 bases align to TRBD1. The V segment lost 4 bases and the J segment 6 bases; nucleotides outside the gene matches: 7. Germline CDR1 is SGHNT and CDR2 is YYREEE (reference sequence). The length of the CDR3 is 14 residues. The CDR3 nucleotides are TGTGCCAGCAGCGAGAGGGGGCGAGGCAATGAGCAGTTCTTC. Protein product: CASSERGRGNEQFF.

V and J are TRBV5-4 and TRBJ2-3; D is perhaps TRBD1 or TRBD2 (5 bases each). The V end was cut by 4 bases, the J end by 4 bases, with 16 bases between. Germline V gene sequence: CDR1 SGHNT, CDR2 YYREEE (reference sequence). This CDR3 is 15 amino acids long. The CDR3 DNA follows: TGTGCCAGCAGCGAGCCGGGACCTAAATCAGATACGCAGTATTTT. Translation: CASSEPGPKSDTQYF.

J is TRBJ2-3 and V is TRBV5-1; D unclear. This CDR3 has 12 residues. The ends were cut back, 2 bases at V and 6 bases at J, with 7 bases in the middle. Germline V gene lookup returns CDR1 SGHRS and CDR2 YFSETQ. DNA of the CDR3: TGCGCCAGCAGCTTCGACCTGGATACGCAGTATTTT. As protein: CASSFDLDTQYF.

This clone has just one count. The chain uses TRBV7-9 and TRBJ2-3; 7 bases map to TRBD2. Germline CDR1 is SEHNR and CDR2 is FQNEAQ (reference sequence). The V and J ends lost 5 bases and 1 base, in that order; junction bases with no gene match: 15. This CDR3 spans 18 amino acids. The CDR3 here is CASSLLAVGGSRTDTQYF. In nucleotides, the CDR3 is TGTGCCAGCAGCCTATTAGCGGTGGGGGGGTCACGCACAGATACGCAGTATTTT.

In DNA, the CDR3 is TGTGCCAGCTCACCGAATGCGGGTGATACGCAGTATTTT. It translates to CASSPNAGDTQYF. V is TRBV18 and J is TRBJ2-3, with a tentative D call TRBD2 (5 bases). Trimming pared 3 bases from V and 6 bases from J, leaving 10 bases between. Looked up from germline, CDR1 is KGHSH and CDR2 is LQKENI. CDR3 size: 13 residues.

This clone was seen more than once but under ten times. This chain joins TRBV6-5 and TRBJ1-3; no reliable D call. Germline loops: CDR1 MNHEY, CDR2 SVGAGI. The germline V and J ends were trimmed by 8 bases and 4 bases, with 9 bases remaining between them. There are 12 residues in the CDR3. The CDR3 DNA reads TGTGCCAGCGTATCGAGCGGAAACACCATATATTTT. It is translated as CASVSSGNTIYF.

This chain connects TRBV15 to TRBJ1-4, with 10 bases lining up with TRBD1. CDR3 size: 16 residues. Trimming took 1 base from V and 5 from J; bases not matched to a gene: 4. Germline V CDR1 and CDR2: LNHNV, YYDKDF (reference sequence). CDR3 sequence reads: CATSRGGQGGNEKLFF. The CDR3 bases are TGTGCCACCAGCAGAGGTGGACAGGGGGGGAATGAAAAACTGTTTTTT.

CDR3 DNA: TGCGCCAGCAGCCAAGATGGGGTAGACGTGGCTGGGGCCAACGTCCTGACTTTC. This codes for CASSQDGVDVAGANVLTF. V is TRBV4-1 and J is TRBJ2-6; D uncertain. The ends were cut back, 0 bases at V and 2 bases at J, with 14 bases in the middle. The CDR3 sequence is 18 residues long. In germline, CDR1 is MGHRA, CDR2 YSYEKL.

The rearrangement uses TRBV6-1 and TRBJ2-2; unclear D gene. Looked up from germline, CDR1 is MNHNS and CDR2 is SASEGT. Trimming took off 6 bases at V and 1 base at J, with 6 bases between the two ends. The CDR3 extends over 13 amino acids. Here the CDR3 reads CASRAGNTGELFF. In DNA form, the CDR3 reads TGTGCCAGCAGGGCCGGGAACACCGGGGAGCTGTTTTTT.

The rearrangement joins TRBV18 to TRBJ2-2, with D perhaps given as TRBD1 or TRBD2 (6 bases each). The CDR3 is 15 residues long. In germline, CDR1 is KGHSH, CDR2 LQKENI. Trimming shortened V by 0 bases and J by 4 bases, and 9 bases separated the two germline ends. CDR3: CASSPPRGGTGELFF. The DNA for the CDR3 is TGTGCCAGCTCACCACCCAGGGGAGGCACCGGGGAGCTGTTTTTT.

This chain uses TRBV5-6 with TRBJ1-2; perhaps TRBD1 as D (6 bases). The germline V and J ends were trimmed by 2 bases and 0 bases, with 14 bases remaining between them. There are 16 residues in the CDR3. The germline CDR1 and CDR2 sequences are SGHDT and YYEEEE. The CDR3, as DNA: TGTGCCAGCAGCTTACCCGACAGGCGAGCTAACTATGGCTACACCTTC. Its translation: CASSLPDRRANYGYTF.

The chain employs TRBV14 and TRBJ1-4, with D uncertain. Germline CDR1 SGHDN, CDR2 FVKESK. CDR3 size: 15 residues. The V end was cut by 3 bases, the J end by 2 bases, with 10 bases between. This CDR3 reads CASSHVTGTNEKLFF. CDR3 DNA: TGTGCCAGCAGCCATGTAACGGGTACTAATGAAAAACTGTTTTTT. Looking up the rest from reference TRBV14 and TRBJ1-4 gives the full variable domain: EAGVTQFPSHSVIEKGQTVTLRCDPISGHDNLYWYRRVMGKEIKFLLHFVKESKQDESGMPNNRFLAERTGGTYSTLKVQPAELEDSGVYFCASSHVTGTNEKLFFGSGTQLSVL.

V and J are TRBV10-3 and TRBJ1-1; no definite D call. Trimming shortened V by 3 bases and J by 1 base, and 6 bases separated the two germline ends. In germline, CDR1 is ENHRY, CDR2 SYGVKD. This CDR3 region has 13 residues. The CDR3 sequence is CAISDAQNTEAFF. DNA of the CDR3: TGTGCCATCAGTGACGCACAGAACACTGAAGCTTTCTTT.

In its sample, this clone was seen a few times. This chain joins TRBV5-1 and TRBJ2-5, with 10 nucleotides matching TRBD2. J lost 2 bases, V lost 4 bases, and 14 bases had no gene match. Germline CDR1 reads SGHRS; CDR2 reads YFSETQ. This CDR3 spans 18 amino acids. The DNA of the CDR3 is TGCGCCAGCAGCCCAGGTTCAGGATTAGCGGGGGGACAAGAGACCCAGTACTTC. It translates to CASSPGSGLAGGQETQYF. Full variable domain (remainder filled in from reference TRBV5-1 and TRBJ2-5): KAGVTQTPRYLIKTRGQQVTLSCSPISGHRSVSWYQQTPGQGLQFLFEYFSETQRNKGNFPGRFSGRQFSNSRSEMNVSTLELGDSALYLCASSPGSGLAGGQETQYFGPGTRLLVL.

The chain carries TRBV5-1 and TRBJ1-1; TRBD1 is a possible D gene (5 bases). V lost 1 base, J lost 4 bases, and 8 bases lay in between. Per germline, CDR1 SGHRS and CDR2 YFSETQ. CDR3 length: 13 amino acids. The CDR3 nucleotides are TGCGCCAGCAGCTTGAAGAGGGGCACTGAAGCTTTCTTT. It is translated as CASSLKRGTEAFF. Full variable domain (outside the CDR3, taken from reference TRBV5-1 and TRBJ1-1): KAGVTQTPRYLIKTRGQQVTLSCSPISGHRSVSWYQQTPGQGLQFLFEYFSETQRNKGNFPGRFSGRQFSNSRSEMNVSTLELGDSALYLCASSLKRGTEAFFGQGTRLTVV.

Of note for this clone: Other DNA sequences in this specimen translate into the identical CDR3. This sequence joins TRBV6-7 and TRBJ2-2; the match to TRBD2 covers 7 bases. TRBV6-7 is designated an ORF whose function remains uncertain. This CDR3 region has 14 residues. Unmatched junction bases numbered 10, after V lost 9 bases and J lost 6 bases. The CDR3 sequence: CASGRGVGAGELFF. The CDR3 bases are TGTGCCAGTGGTCGGGGGGTAGGAGCCGGGGAGCTGTTTTTT.

This clone was counted only a few times. The V call is TRBV18, the J call TRBJ2-7; 8 bases agree with TRBD2. The germline V gene encodes CDR1 KGHSH and CDR2 LQKENI. The CDR3 consists of 15 residues. V lost 2 bases, J lost 3 bases, and 6 bases stayed unmatched. The CDR3 DNA reads TGTGCCAGCTCACCATTTGCGGGGGGACTCTACGAGCAGTACTTC. It is translated as CASSPFAGGLYEQYF.

The chain is built from TRBV10-3 and TRBJ2-6; D unclear. The CDR3 sequence is 14 residues long. V gave up 7 bases and J gave up 0 bases, with 7 bases separating them. The germline gives CDR1 ENHRY, CDR2 SYGVKD. The CDR3 nucleotides are TGTGCCATCAAACGGGCCTCTGGGGCCAACGTCCTGACTTTC. This gives the protein CAIKRASGANVLTF.

This chain uses TRBV2 with TRBJ2-2, with 8 bases fitting TRBD1. Germline assignment: CDR1 SNHLY and CDR2 FYNNEI. V lost 6 bases and J lost 1; bases outside the gene matches: 13. This CDR3 spans 18 amino acids. The CDR3 coding sequence is TGTGCCAGCAGGGCCAATTGGGGTGGGACAGGGAACACCGGGGAGCTGTTTTTT. This sequence encodes CASRANWGGTGNTGELFF.

The chain combines TRBV7-2 with TRBJ2-5; D not resolved. V dropped 4 bases and J dropped 5 bases, with 11 bases sitting between them. The germline V gene has CDR1 SGHTA and CDR2 FQGNSA. This CDR3 is 13 amino acids long. Here the CDR3 DNA reads TGTGCCAGCAGCTCCGGTTTGGGGGAGACCCAGTACTTC. This encodes CASSSGLGETQYF.

This clone showed up just a few times. V is TRBV18 and J is TRBJ1-2, with D maybe TRBD1 (5 bases). The germline CDR1 and CDR2 sequences are KGHSH and LQKENI. The length of the CDR3 is 14 residues. V was trimmed by 1 base and J by 4 bases, leaving 10 bases between them. The CDR3: CASSPRPGTYGYTF. CDR3 coding DNA: TGTGCCAGCTCACCACGTCCGGGGACCTATGGCTACACCTTC.